This TCR beta chain originates from a study of T cells in Graves' hyperthyroidism and ophthalmopathy. Study conclusions and caveats: Ophthalmopathy was model-predicted a median roughly 6.5 months pre-onset. In the analysis, a 13 V-J model separated ophthalmopathy from stable hyperthyroidism.

Patients having uncontrolled infection, another autoimmune disease, pregnancy or lactation were not included. Clinical symptoms, serum thyroxine and TRAb, thyroid ultrasound and orbital computed tomography together formed the diagnostic basis. The source material, RNA transcripts, was used to amplify TCR beta CDR3 regions. The study used the HTBI primer set for a first-round RT-PCR of the TCR CDR3. From the multiplex PCR reads, TCRdb called clonotypes with MiXCR, one entry per CDR3 protein. The sample shows around 600,000 distinct CDR3 sequences, nearly 45% of them seen only once. V dropped 2 bases and J dropped 10; count of bases not matched to a gene: 5. The V gene's germline CDR1 is LGHDT and CDR2 YNNKEL (reference sequence). The length of the CDR3 is 15 residues. In regard to this clonotype: Its antigen is not identified.

This chain joins TRBV3-1 and TRBJ1-6; TRBD1 agrees at 10 bases. This receptor was identified in an adult man with Graves' disease, either hyperthyroidism or ophthalmopathy (not recorded which). The sample comprised peripheral blood or thyroid tissue (not recorded which). The DNA for the CDR3 is TGTGCCAGCAGCCAACGGGGACAGGGGTCATCACCCCTCCACTTT. This sequence encodes CASSQRGQGSSPLHF.